The clone carrying this T cell receptor (beta chain) has more than one count but fewer than ten. The antigen remains unidentified. In germline, CDR1 is SGDLS, CDR2 YYNGEE. The CDR3 sequence is 13 residues long. The junction had 1 base not matched to a gene; V was cut back by 3 bases and J by 7 bases. Donors gave 9 to 10 milliliters of peripheral blood apiece. The data are from a study of blood T cells in healthy people across ages. Study findings and constraints: TCR beta diversity was tightly associated with the proportion of naive T cells.

A second PCR, run for roughly 7 to 12 cycles, used a sample-barcoded 5' primer plus a J-beta primer mix. TCRdb fed the 5' RACE reads into MiXCR, producing one record per CDR3 protein. The table shows fewer than 950,000 distinct CDR3 sequences, with 53% occurring only once. This chain joins TRBV9 and TRBJ2-2; 9 bases are shared with TRBD1. The sequence was collected from an elderly man in good health. The specimen was blood. CDR3 protein: CASSATGGGELFF. In DNA, the CDR3 is TGTGCCAGCAGCGCGACAGGGGGCGGGGAGCTGTTTTTT.